A selection of T cell receptor beta chains follows, all from one sample in a study of blood T cell repertoires in COVID-19. TCRdb's copy holds only in-frame clones and misses some; the assay was immunoSEQ multiplex PCR. The sample carries 110,000 to 150,000 clones, about four fifths recorded once. The sequenced sample consisted of peripheral blood. These receptors all stem from a human donor in a cohort sampled during active COVID-19. CDR3s include the opening cysteine and the closing phenylalanine or tryptophan. A D gene is named only where the DNA matches it firmly. Where a row states a size, it is once, few, many or the class of an expanded clone; other rows omit it.

v_gene	d_gene	abundance	j_gene	len	CDR3aa	CDR3nt
TRBV11-2	TRBD1	few	TRBJ1-4	13	CASSADRNEKLFF	TGTGCCAGCAGCGCGGACAGGAATGAAAAACTGTTTTTT
TRBV5-1	TRBD1	once	TRBJ1-3	16	CASSIGGGESGNTIYF	TGCGCCAGCAGCATCGGAGGGGGCGAGTCTGGAAACACCATATATTTT
TRBV19	-	-	TRBJ1-5	13	CASSIDRVQPQHF	TGTGCCAGTAGTATAGACAGGGTCCAGCCCCAGCATTTT
TRBV16	TRBD2	-	TRBJ2-1	18	CASSLGTSGRRRGNEQFF	TGTGCCAGCAGCCTTGGGACTAGCGGGAGGAGGAGAGGCAATGAGCAGTTCTTC
TRBV2	-	-	TRBJ2-2	15	CASSERSGWTGELFF	TGTGCCAGCAGTGAAAGGTCAGGGTGGACCGGGGAGCTGTTTTTT
TRBV28	TRBD2	-	TRBJ2-3	15	CASSLSSGPTDTQYF	TGTGCCAGCAGTTTGAGTAGCGGGCCTACAGATACGCAGTATTTT
TRBV7-2	TRBD1	-	TRBJ2-1	15	CASSTDRGPYNEQFF	TGTGCCAGCAGCACGGACAGGGGGCCCTACAATGAGCAGTTCTTC
TRBV6-1	TRBD1	-	TRBJ2-7	18	CASSDKHRGLLIRNEQYF	TGTGCCAGCAGTGATAAGCACAGGGGGCTACTGATTCGCAACGAGCAGTACTTC
TRBV27	TRBD1	-	TRBJ2-7	17	CASSPQSPGTGAYEQYF	TGTGCCAGCAGTCCGCAATCTCCCGGGACAGGGGCCTACGAGCAGTACTTC
TRBV2	-	-	TRBJ1-2	13	CASRGEANYGYTF	TGTGCCAGCAGGGGGGAGGCAAACTATGGCTACACCTTC
TRBV5-5	-	-	TRBJ2-1	14	CASSPIQGLNEQFF	TGTGCCAGCAGCCCTATTCAGGGCCTCAATGAGCAGTTCTTC
TRBV5-4	TRBD2	-	TRBJ2-2	16	CASSVAGMGHTGELFF	TGTGCCAGCAGCGTAGCGGGAATGGGGCACACCGGGGAGCTGTTTTTT
TRBV3-1/TRBV3-2	-	-	TRBJ2-7	13	CASSHATRYEQYF	TGTGCCAGCAGCCATGCGACACGTTACGAGCAGTACTTC
TRBV29-1	-	-	TRBJ2-5	15	CSVGSGGKGQETQYF	TGCAGCGTTGGGTCCGGGGGAAAGGGCCAAGAGACCCAGTACTTC
TRBV9	-	-	TRBJ1-3	13	CASSVDTGNTIYF	TGTGCCAGCAGCGTAGACACAGGAAACACCATATATTTT
TRBV29-1	-	-	TRBJ1-3	12	CSVVVAGNTIYF	TGCAGCGTTGTAGTAGCGGGAAACACCATATATTTT
TRBV18	TRBD1	-	TRBJ2-7	15	CASSPPGTGAGEQYF	TGTGCCAGCTCACCACCCGGGACAGGGGCGGGGGAGCAGTACTTC
TRBV3-1/TRBV3-2	-	-	TRBJ1-5	16	CASSQDPGGFNQPQHF	TGTGCCAGCAGCCAAGACCCGGGTGGGTTCAATCAGCCCCAGCATTTT